Each of the 15 T cell receptor beta chains below was sequenced from the same sample in a study of T cells in pancreatic ductal adenocarcinoma. Selected pancreatic ductal adenocarcinoma patients had undergone surgery without neoadjuvant therapy. Method: immunoSEQ multiplex PCR; TCRdb's copy keeps in-frame clones and lacks some. Of roughly 100,000 clones detected, roughly 96% appear once; the ten largest clones hold approximately 3.1%. Sequences were obtained from PBMCs. The receptors stem from a human donor with pancreatic ductal adenocarcinoma.

The rearrangement uses TRBV30 and TRBJ2-2, with TRBD1 as a possible D gene (6 bases). Trimming removed 8 bases at V and 1 base at J, with 14 bases between. The CDR3 has 14 amino acids. Germline-derived CDR1 and CDR2 are GTSNPN and SVGIG (reference sequence). CDR3 coding DNA: TGTGCCGGTACAGGGACGGTGAACACCGGGGAGCTGTTTTTT. Amino acid sequence: CAGTGTVNTGELFF.

About this clone: The junction does not match germline at one end; this may be a read error. The V and J genes are TRBV5-6 and TRBJ2-7, with 8 bases lining up with TRBD1. This CDR3 contains 12 residues. Germline V CDR1 and CDR2: SGHDT, YYEEEE. CDR3 sequence: CASSSRGQGPDF. In nucleotides, the CDR3 is TGTGCCAGCAGCTCCAGGGGGCAGGGGCCGGACTTC.

The rearrangement links TRBV19 to TRBJ1-4; TRBD1 agrees at 9 bases. This CDR3 is built from 14 residues. V shed 5 bases and J 10 bases; nucleotides not matched to a gene: 8. The germline gives CDR1 LNHDA, CDR2 SQIVND (reference sequence). As DNA, the CDR3 is TGTGCCAGTAGTCTGCGACAGGGGGAGAGAAAACTGTTTTTT. It translates to CASSLRQGERKLFF.

The genes are TRBV10-3 and TRBJ1-3; D unclear. The ends were cut back, 4 bases at V and 0 bases at J, with 4 bases in the middle. CDR3 length equals 13 residues. Germline V gene sequence: CDR1 ENHRY, CDR2 SYGVKD. The CDR3 loop is CAISGHSGNTIYF. Here the CDR3 DNA reads TGTGCCATCAGTGGGCACTCTGGAAACACCATATATTTT.

The V gene is TRBV14, the J gene TRBJ2-2; D is uncertain. The V and J ends lost 2 bases and 1 base respectively, with 5 bases between them. The CDR3 sequence is 14 residues long. Germline values: CDR1 SGHDN, CDR2 FVKESK. CDR3 sequence (DNA): TGTGCCAGCAGCCAATCGTGGAACACCGGGGAGCTGTTTTTT. It translates to CASSQSWNTGELFF.

This sequence joins TRBV4-3 and TRBJ2-5, with 11 bases aligning to TRBD2. CDR1 LGHNA and CDR2 YSLEER come from the germline V gene. There are 15 residues in the CDR3. J was trimmed by 0 bases and V by 4 bases; bases with no gene match: 1. The CDR3 coding sequence is TGCGCCAGCAGCCTACTAGCGGGAGACCAAGAGACCCAGTACTTC. This codes for CASSLLAGDQETQYF.

This clone has just a few counts. The chain has TRBV5-3 and TRBJ2-1; 11 positions agree with TRBD2. TRBV5-3 is an open reading frame whose function is uncertain. Losses at the gene ends were 3 bases for V and 9 bases for J; bases not matched to a gene: 11. The CDR3 contains 16 residues. Here the CDR3 reads CARSSVAGGPVSEQFF. The CDR3 coding sequence is TGTGCCAGAAGCTCTGTAGCGGGAGGGCCAGTCAGTGAGCAGTTCTTC.

The J gene is TRBJ2-7, the V gene TRBV5-6, with D possibly TRBD1 on 6 matching bases. This CDR3 comprises 13 residues. V was shortened by 7 bases and J by 1 base, with 12 bases between the two germline ends. The germline V gene encodes CDR1 SGHDT and CDR2 YYEEEE. The CDR3 protein is CASHRVGSYEQYF. The CDR3 nucleotides read TGTGCCAGCCACAGGGTAGGATCCTACGAGCAGTACTTC.

This chain connects TRBV10-3 to TRBJ2-2; TRBD1 matches 9 bases. Germline V gives CDR1 ENHRY, CDR2 SYGVKD. CDR3 length: 14 amino acids. Losses at the gene ends were 6 bases for V and 4 bases for J; bases not matched to a gene: 3. CDR3 DNA sequence: TGTGCCATCAGCCCGGGACAGGGCACCGGGGAGCTGTTTTTT. This sequence encodes CAISPGQGTGELFF.

The V and J genes are TRBV29-1 and TRBJ2-7; D remains ambiguous. The CDR3 consists of 14 residues. The V and J ends lost 1 base and 3 bases respectively, with 13 bases between them. Germline V gene lookup returns CDR1 SQVTM and CDR2 ANQGSEA. The CDR3 DNA reads TGCAGCGTTGAAGTGGCCCAGTCAGGCTACGAGCAGTACTTC. Its protein product is CSVEVAQSGYEQYF.

The V gene is TRBV27, the J gene TRBJ2-3; D is possibly TRBD1 (6 bases). CDR3 length: 12 residues. V gave up 3 bases and J gave up 6 bases, with 7 bases separating them. Per the germline V gene, CDR1 is MNHEY and CDR2 is SMNVEV (reference sequence). In DNA form, the CDR3 reads TGTGCCAGCAGTTTTCAGGGGGATACGCAGTATTTT. Amino acids: CASSFQGDTQYF.

This chain links TRBV20-1 with TRBJ2-5; a weak D match, TRBD2 (5 bases). This CDR3 is built from 11 residues. The germline V gene has CDR1 DFQATT and CDR2 SNEGSKA (reference sequence). Trimming shortened V by 6 bases and J by 4 bases, and 9 bases separated the two germline ends. The CDR3 region has the DNA TGCAGTGCATGGGAGAGAGAGACCCAGTACTTC. This translates into CSAWERETQYF.

The V gene is TRBV30, the J gene TRBJ2-6; 8 nucleotides agree with TRBD2. J lost 4 bases, V lost 6 bases, and 11 bases had no gene match. This CDR3 spans 16 amino acids. Germline CDR1 is GTSNPN and CDR2 is SVGIG (reference sequence). The CDR3 here is CACTSGGWGGANVLTF. CDR3 coding DNA: TGTGCCTGTACTAGCGGTGGGTGGGGGGGGGCCAACGTCCTGACTTTC.

The chain combines TRBV19 with TRBJ2-5, with 8 nucleotides matching TRBD1. J gave up 5 bases and V 4 bases, and 3 bases lay outside the gene matches. The CDR3 contains 13 residues. Looked up from germline, CDR1 is LNHDA and CDR2 is SQIVND (reference sequence). The CDR3 sequence: CASSTGGVETQYF. Here the CDR3 DNA reads TGTGCCAGTAGTACAGGGGGCGTCGAGACCCAGTACTTC. Full variable domain (missing parts from reference TRBV19 and TRBJ2-5): DGGITQSPKYLFRKEGQNVTLSCEQNLNHDAMYWYRQDPGQGLRLIYYSQIVNDFQKGDIAEGYSVSREKKESFPLTVTSAQKNPTAFYLCASSTGGVETQYFGPGTRLLVL.

The chain combines TRBV28 with TRBJ2-3, with D maybe TRBD1 (5 bases). The V and J ends lost 6 bases and 2 bases respectively, with 15 bases between them. CDR1 MDHEN and CDR2 SYDVKM come from the germline V gene. CDR3 size: 15 residues. The CDR3 protein is CASSLRQGNTDTQYF. The CDR3 coding sequence is TGTGCCAGCAGCCTTCGGCAGGGAAACACAGATACGCAGTATTTT.